This is a list of T cell receptor beta chains from one sample in a study of blood T cell repertoires in COVID-19. The table came from immunoSEQ multiplex PCR; TCRdb's copy has only in-frame clones and leaves some out. The sample consists of some 120,000 clones, 65% to 85% of them appearing once. Sample: peripheral blood. These receptors were collected from a man in his sixties or seventies with acute or convalescent COVID-19. The CDR3 runs from the conserved cysteine through the conserved F or W. A D gene is named only where the DNA matches it firmly.

>TRBV14|TRBJ2-1|TRBD2
CASSLAGGRANEQFF
>TRBV11-2|TRBJ2-3|TRBD1
CASSWGGQGADTQYF
>TRBV5-1|TRBJ2-7|NA
CASSLVVDSYEQYF
>TRBV5-1|TRBJ2-3|TRBD1
CASSWVLDRASDTQYF
>TRBV28|TRBJ2-7|TRBD1
CASSLPSGTGSDEQYF
>TRBV3-1/TRBV3-2|TRBJ2-5|TRBD2
CASSGRLADNQETQYF
>TRBV7-2|TRBJ2-2|TRBD1
CASSFARGQGTGELFF
>TRBV4-1|TRBJ1-4|TRBD1
CASSAPGQGLMFF
>TRBV29-1|TRBJ2-1|NA
CSVGAVANYNEQFF
>TRBV11-2|TRBJ2-2|NA
CASSLATLTLNTGELFF
>TRBV18|TRBJ1-2|TRBD1
CASSPRQGVSYGYTF